This T cell receptor beta chain comes out of a study of T cell changes during pregnancy in multiple sclerosis. The CDR3 consists of 12 residues. Trimming cost V 7 bases and J 4 bases, with 10 bases left between them. Looked up from germline, CDR1 is MNHEY and CDR2 is SVGAGI. Sequencing was performed with immunoSEQ multiplex PCR; in TCRdb, only in-frame clones are kept and a portion is missing. This sample has more than 35,000 clones; more than 75% occur once, and the top ten carry about 6.3%. The clonotype originates from a female donor in good health, enrolled as a control in a pregnancy study. Sequences were derived from CD8+ T cells from peripheral blood mononuclear cells, sampled after pregnancy. V usage is TRBV6-5 and J usage is TRBJ2-5; D perhaps matches TRBD2 (6 bases). CDR3 DNA: TGTGCCAGCAAGGACGGGGGAGAGACCCAGTACTTC. Residues: CASKDGGETQYF.